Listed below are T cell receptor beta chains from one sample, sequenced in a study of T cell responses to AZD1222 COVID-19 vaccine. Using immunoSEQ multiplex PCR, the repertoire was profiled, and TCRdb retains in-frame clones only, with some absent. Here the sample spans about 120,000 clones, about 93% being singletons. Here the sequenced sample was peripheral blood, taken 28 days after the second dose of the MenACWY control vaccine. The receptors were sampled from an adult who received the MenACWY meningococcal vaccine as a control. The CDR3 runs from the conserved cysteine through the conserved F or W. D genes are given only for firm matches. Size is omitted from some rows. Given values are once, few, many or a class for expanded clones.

cdr3_aa: CASSRTGGRGNEQFF; cdr3_nt: TGTGCCAGCAGCCGGACAGGGGGCAGAGGCAATGAGCAGTTCTTC; v_call: TRBV6-2/TRBV6-3; j_call: TRBJ2-1; cdr3_length: 15; d_call: TRBD1; clone_size: NA
cdr3_aa: CASSHQSGANVLTF; cdr3_nt: TGTGCCAGCAGCCACCAATCTGGGGCCAACGTCCTGACTTTC; v_call: TRBV3-1/TRBV3-2; j_call: TRBJ2-6; cdr3_length: 14; d_call: NA; clone_size: NA
cdr3_aa: CASSLSRAYGYTF; cdr3_nt: TGTGCCAGCAGTTTAAGTAGGGCCTATGGCTACACCTTC; v_call: TRBV27; j_call: TRBJ1-2; cdr3_length: 13; d_call: NA; clone_size: NA
cdr3_aa: CASSPRGTADRAEAFF; cdr3_nt: TGTGCCAGCTCACCGCGTGGGACAGCGGACCGCGCTGAAGCTTTCTTT; v_call: TRBV18; j_call: TRBJ1-1; cdr3_length: 16; d_call: TRBD1; clone_size: NA
cdr3_aa: CASSLNTKSTDTQYF; cdr3_nt: TGTGCCAGCAGCTTAAACACCAAGAGCACAGATACGCAGTATTTT; v_call: TRBV7-2; j_call: TRBJ2-3; cdr3_length: 15; d_call: NA; clone_size: once
cdr3_aa: CASSPNQLAGGTDTQYF; cdr3_nt: TGTGCCAGCAGCCCAAACCAACTAGCGGGAGGCACAGATACGCAGTATTTT; v_call: TRBV5-4; j_call: TRBJ2-3; cdr3_length: 17; d_call: TRBD2; clone_size: once
cdr3_aa: CASSLTGGSGNTIYF; cdr3_nt: TGTGCCAGCAGCTTGACAGGGGGCTCAGGAAACACCATATATTTT; v_call: TRBV13; j_call: TRBJ1-3; cdr3_length: 15; d_call: TRBD1; clone_size: NA
cdr3_aa: CASSYDRSNTIYF; cdr3_nt: TGTGCCAGCAGCTACGACAGGTCGAACACCATATATTTT; v_call: TRBV7-2; j_call: TRBJ1-3; cdr3_length: 13; d_call: NA; clone_size: NA
cdr3_aa: CASSQDLLGGTGNTIYF; cdr3_nt: TGTGCCAGCAGCCAAGACCTTCTAGGGGGCACTGGAAACACCATATATTTT; v_call: TRBV14; j_call: TRBJ1-3; cdr3_length: 17; d_call: TRBD1; clone_size: NA
cdr3_aa: CASSPGGAFSYNEQFF; cdr3_nt: TGTGCCAGCAGCCCCGGGGGGGCCTTCTCCTACAATGAGCAGTTCTTC; v_call: TRBV5-4; j_call: TRBJ2-1; cdr3_length: 16; d_call: TRBD2; clone_size: NA
cdr3_aa: CASSLAGVAGGSYEQYF; cdr3_nt: TGTGCCAGCAGCTTGGCCGGGGTAGCGGGAGGGTCCTACGAGCAGTACTTC; v_call: TRBV5-4; j_call: TRBJ2-7; cdr3_length: 17; d_call: TRBD2; clone_size: once
cdr3_aa: CASSLRLGPEAFF; cdr3_nt: TGCGCCAGCAGCCTTAGACTGGGGCCTGAAGCTTTCTTT; v_call: TRBV4-1; j_call: TRBJ1-1; cdr3_length: 13; d_call: NA; clone_size: once
cdr3_aa: CSVTGQGQETQYF; cdr3_nt: TGCAGCGTTACGGGACAGGGCCAAGAGACCCAGTACTTC; v_call: TRBV29-1; j_call: TRBJ2-5; cdr3_length: 13; d_call: TRBD1; clone_size: NA
cdr3_aa: CASTPRGNQPQHF; cdr3_nt: TGTGCCAGCACCCCGAGGGGCAATCAGCCCCAGCATTTT; v_call: TRBV28; j_call: TRBJ1-5; cdr3_length: 13; d_call: NA; clone_size: NA
cdr3_aa: CASSLSASGVQETQYF; cdr3_nt: TGTGCCAGCAGTTTATCGGCTAGCGGAGTACAAGAGACCCAGTACTTC; v_call: TRBV27; j_call: TRBJ2-5; cdr3_length: 16; d_call: TRBD2; clone_size: NA
cdr3_aa: CAIMGRHSTDTQYF; cdr3_nt: TGTGCCATCATGGGCAGACATAGCACAGATACGCAGTATTTT; v_call: TRBV10-3; j_call: TRBJ2-3; cdr3_length: 14; d_call: NA; clone_size: once
cdr3_aa: CASSLARGTTQETQYF; cdr3_nt: TGTGCCAGCAGCTTAGCGCGGGGGACAACACAAGAGACCCAGTACTTC; v_call: TRBV7-8; j_call: TRBJ2-5; cdr3_length: 16; d_call: NA; clone_size: NA
cdr3_aa: CASSLVGSTNEKLFF; cdr3_nt: TGTGCCAGCAGCTTGGTCGGGTCTACTAATGAAAAACTGTTTTTT; v_call: TRBV5-5; j_call: TRBJ1-4; cdr3_length: 15; d_call: NA; clone_size: NA
cdr3_aa: CASSVKGGPASYGYTF; cdr3_nt: TGTGCCAGCAGTGTCAAGGGTGGGCCTGCTAGCTATGGCTACACCTTC; v_call: TRBV21-1; j_call: TRBJ1-2; cdr3_length: 16; d_call: NA; clone_size: NA
cdr3_aa: CASSTTRGLGETQYF; cdr3_nt: TGTGCCAGTAGTACAACCAGGGGGTTAGGAGAGACCCAGTACTTC; v_call: TRBV19; j_call: TRBJ2-5; cdr3_length: 15; d_call: TRBD1; clone_size: NA
cdr3_aa: CASSHYRTNPSGANVLTF; cdr3_nt: TGTGCCAGCAGCCATTACAGGACCAACCCCTCTGGGGCCAACGTCCTGACTTTC; v_call: TRBV3-1/TRBV3-2; j_call: TRBJ2-6; cdr3_length: 18; d_call: NA; clone_size: NA
cdr3_aa: CASSLPQTGAEKLFF; cdr3_nt: TGTGCCAGCAGTTTACCCCAGACAGGGGCTGAAAAACTGTTTTTT; v_call: TRBV28; j_call: TRBJ1-4; cdr3_length: 15; d_call: TRBD1; clone_size: NA
cdr3_aa: CASSHLASGKGNEQFF; cdr3_nt: TGTGCCAGCAGTCACCTCGCTAGCGGGAAAGGGAATGAGCAGTTCTTC; v_call: TRBV27; j_call: TRBJ2-1; cdr3_length: 16; d_call: TRBD2; clone_size: NA
cdr3_aa: CASSERGYSNQPQHF; cdr3_nt: TGTGCCAGCAGTGAAAGGGGTTATAGCAATCAGCCCCAGCATTTT; v_call: TRBV2; j_call: TRBJ1-5; cdr3_length: 15; d_call: NA; clone_size: NA
cdr3_aa: CASSLQGSYEQYF; cdr3_nt: TGTGCCAGCAGCTTACAGGGTAGTTACGAGCAGTACTTC; v_call: TRBV11-3; j_call: TRBJ2-7; cdr3_length: 13; d_call: NA; clone_size: NA
cdr3_aa: CASSFPGTGSPGELFF; cdr3_nt: TGTGCCAGCAGCTTCCCCGGGACAGGGTCGCCCGGGGAGCTGTTTTTT; v_call: TRBV5-4; j_call: TRBJ2-2; cdr3_length: 16; d_call: TRBD1; clone_size: NA
cdr3_aa: CSVEVPVLADTQYF; cdr3_nt: TGCAGCGTTGAAGTCCCTGTCTTGGCAGATACGCAGTATTTT; v_call: TRBV29-1; j_call: TRBJ2-3; cdr3_length: 14; d_call: NA; clone_size: once
cdr3_aa: CASSPYPRGEQYF; cdr3_nt: TGTGCCAGCAGCCCTTACCCCAGGGGCGAGCAGTACTTC; v_call: TRBV7-2; j_call: TRBJ2-7; cdr3_length: 13; d_call: NA; clone_size: NA
cdr3_aa: CASSDTSGRWNEQFF; cdr3_nt: TGTGCCAGCAGTGACACTAGCGGGAGGTGGAATGAGCAGTTCTTC; v_call: TRBV25-1; j_call: TRBJ2-1; cdr3_length: 15; d_call: TRBD2; clone_size: NA
cdr3_aa: CASSIQGENTEAFF; cdr3_nt: TGTGCCAGTAGTATTCAAGGGGAGAACACTGAAGCTTTCTTT; v_call: TRBV19; j_call: TRBJ1-1; cdr3_length: 14; d_call: NA; clone_size: NA
cdr3_aa: CASSFRASGRAIYNEQFF; cdr3_nt: TGTGCCAGCAGTTTTCGGGCTAGCGGGAGGGCCATCTACAATGAGCAGTTCTTC; v_call: TRBV28; j_call: TRBJ2-1; cdr3_length: 18; d_call: TRBD2; clone_size: NA
cdr3_aa: CASSIFGQGNQPQHF; cdr3_nt: TGTGCCAGTAGTATTTTTGGGCAGGGAAATCAGCCCCAGCATTTT; v_call: TRBV19; j_call: TRBJ1-5; cdr3_length: 15; d_call: NA; clone_size: few
cdr3_aa: CASSFAVNTEAFF; cdr3_nt: TGTGCCAGCAGTTTTGCGGTGAACACTGAAGCTTTCTTT; v_call: TRBV28; j_call: TRBJ1-1; cdr3_length: 13; d_call: NA; clone_size: NA
cdr3_aa: CASSLPRGHDYGYTF; cdr3_nt: TGTGCCAGCAGTTTACCTAGGGGACACGACTATGGCTACACCTTC; v_call: TRBV28; j_call: TRBJ1-2; cdr3_length: 15; d_call: NA; clone_size: NA
cdr3_aa: CASTHRGTNEKLFF; cdr3_nt: TGTGCCAGCACCCACAGGGGAACTAATGAAAAACTGTTTTTT; v_call: TRBV3-1/TRBV3-2; j_call: TRBJ1-4; cdr3_length: 14; d_call: TRBD1; clone_size: NA
cdr3_aa: CASSPRGTTDTQYF; cdr3_nt: TGTGCCAGCAGCCCTCGCGGGACTACAGATACGCAGTATTTT; v_call: TRBV11-3; j_call: TRBJ2-3; cdr3_length: 14; d_call: NA; clone_size: once
cdr3_aa: CSASRRERGGGYTF; cdr3_nt: TGCAGTGCTAGTAGACGTGAACGGGGAGGAGGCTACACCTTC; v_call: TRBV20-1; j_call: TRBJ1-2; cdr3_length: 14; d_call: NA; clone_size: NA
cdr3_aa: CASSINRGGTDTQYF; cdr3_nt: TGTGCCAGCTCAATAAACAGGGGAGGAACAGATACGCAGTATTTT; v_call: TRBV18; j_call: TRBJ2-3; cdr3_length: 15; d_call: NA; clone_size: NA
cdr3_aa: CASSQGISTGELFF; cdr3_nt: TGTGCCAGCAGCCAAGGAATAAGTACCGGGGAGCTGTTTTTT; v_call: TRBV3-1/TRBV3-2; j_call: TRBJ2-2; cdr3_length: 14; d_call: NA; clone_size: NA
cdr3_aa: CASSPSLFAGGPADYNEQFF; cdr3_nt: TGCGCCAGCAGTCCGTCTCTGTTCGCGGGAGGGCCGGCTGATTACAATGAGCAGTTCTTC; v_call: TRBV5-1; j_call: TRBJ2-1; cdr3_length: 20; d_call: TRBD2; clone_size: NA
cdr3_aa: CASSDPGFSGNTIYF; cdr3_nt: TGTGCCAGCAGTGACCCCGGATTCTCTGGAAACACCATATATTTT; v_call: TRBV2; j_call: TRBJ1-3; cdr3_length: 15; d_call: NA; clone_size: NA